The rows below give T cell receptor beta chains drawn from one sample of a study of blood T cell repertoires in COVID-19. Sequenced by immunoSEQ multiplex PCR; TCRdb stores in-frame clones only, minus some. The table records about 210,000 clones, approximately 80% of them present only once. Sequencing was done on a sample of PBMCs or T cells enriched from blood (not recorded which). These receptors were taken from a man aged 25 to 45 with acute COVID-19. Each CDR3 is given with its conserved first and last residue. Fields, in order: J gene, V gene, clone size, D gene, CDR3 DNA, CDR3 protein. D genes are given only for firm matches. Part of the rows lack a size; the others show once, few, many or a class for expanded clones.

>TRBJ2-7|TRBV7-9|-|TRBD1
TGTGCCAGCAGCTGGAGACAGGGTTACGAGCAGTACTTC
CASSWRQGYEQYF
>TRBJ1-1|TRBV5-4|once|-
TGTGCCAGCAGCTTACCTGGACAGAACACTGAAGCTTTCTTT
CASSLPGQNTEAFF
>TRBJ2-3|TRBV9|-|TRBD2
TGTGCCAGCAGCGTCGGACTAGCGGGGGGAATTTTGGCAGATACGCAGTATTTT
CASSVGLAGGILADTQYF
>TRBJ2-7|TRBV19|-|-
TGTGCCAGTAGTATTTCAGGGATCGGGGAGCAGTACTTC
CASSISGIGEQYF
>TRBJ2-7|TRBV9|-|TRBD1
TGTGCCAGCAGCCCCTGGACAGGGGCTGGCTACGAGCAGTACTTC
CASSPWTGAGYEQYF
>TRBJ2-1|TRBV18|once|TRBD1
TGTGCCAGCTCACCAGGGACAGGGGGCGGTGAGCAGTTCTTC
CASSPGTGGGEQFF
>TRBJ2-2|TRBV5-1|-|TRBD1
TGCGCCAGCAGCTTGTCTTTCGGGACAGGGAACACCGGGGAGCTGTTTTTT
CASSLSFGTGNTGELFF
>TRBJ2-2|TRBV5-6|-|-
TGTGCCAGCAGCTTGGCCGGGCAGGGCTTTTACGGGGAGCTGTTTTTT
CASSLAGQGFYGELFF
>TRBJ1-1|TRBV9|once|TRBD1
TGTGCCAGCAGTTCAGCAGGGGGCCACACTGAAGCTTTCTTT
CASSSAGGHTEAFF
>TRBJ2-7|TRBV12-2|-|-
TGTGCAAGTCGCTGGCGCCGAGCTTATAGGAGGGACGAGCAGTACTTC
CASRWRRAYRRDEQYF